This T cell receptor beta chain was obtained from a study of blood T cells in healthy people across ages. Germline lookup yields CDR1 MGHRA and CDR2 YSYEKL. The length of the CDR3 is 17 residues. Losses at the gene ends were 5 bases for V and 2 bases for J; bases not matched to a gene: 13. A sample-barcoded 5' primer and a J-beta primer mix were used in a second PCR of roughly 7 to 12 cycles. TCRdb ran MiXCR on the 5' RACE reads and lists one entry per CDR3 protein. Among 600,000 or so distinct CDR3 sequences listed, roughly 21% were seen once. Many counts were recorded for this clonotype. Source material: blood. This TCR came from a man between 70 and 80 years old in good health. This chain uses TRBV4-1 with TRBJ2-5; 8 bases are shared with TRBD1. CDR3 bases: TGCGCCAGCAGCACCCAATTTGGGACAGGAGGGCAAGAGACCCAGTACTTC. It is translated as CASSTQFGTGGQETQYF.